This T cell receptor (beta chain) was profiled in a study of naive and memory T cell subsets. About this clonotype: The antigen is not known.

Both TRBC1 and TRBC2 were covered by a beta constant-region primer of two equimolar oligonucleotides. Nested alpha and beta constant-region primers with the SP2 primer drove four PCR rounds on ligated cDNA. A 12-nucleotide UMI and the SP2 primer were added to the cDNA 3' end by oligonucleotide ligation. TCRdb recomputed calls from the UMI-ligation and nested PCR reads with MiXCR, one row per CDR3 protein. The table includes over 100,000 distinct CDR3 sequences, 30% to 45% detected once. The germline V and J ends were trimmed by 3 bases and 3 bases, with 6 bases remaining between them. The CDR3 totals 11 residues. Germline V lookup: CDR1 DFQATT, CDR2 SNEGSKA (reference sequence). General study results and limits: From naive to CM, EM and EMRA, diversity decreased and Gini increased. RNA-based TCR counts may shift with T cell activation and differentiation.

The source is a human donor in good health. Sequenced material: central memory CD4+ T cells from blood. The V and J genes are TRBV20-1 and TRBJ2-7; D gene unclear. The CDR3 region is CSASTLYEQYF. The CDR3 coding sequence is TGCAGTGCTAGCACCCTCTACGAGCAGTACTTC.